This is a list of T cell receptor beta chains from one sample in a study of blood T cell repertoires in COVID-19. Using immunoSEQ multiplex PCR, the repertoire was profiled, and TCRdb retains in-frame clones only, with some absent. This sample has a few hundred thousand clones, with around 83% found just once. The material sequenced was peripheral blood. The origin of the receptors is a woman between 40 and 55 years old who had recovered from COVID-19. Each CDR3 is given with its conserved first and last residue. Each record gives: clone size, D gene, V gene, J gene, CDR3 protein, CDR3 DNA. D genes are given only for firm matches. A row's size may be missing; if present it is once, few, many or a size class.

NA	NA	TRBV12-3/TRBV12-4	TRBJ2-1	CASSLSYNEQFF	TGTGCCAGCAGCCTCTCCTACAATGAGCAGTTCTTC
NA	NA	TRBV6-4	TRBJ1-1	CASSNWRGTEAFF	TGTGCCAGCAGCAACTGGCGGGGGACTGAAGCTTTCTTT
NA	TRBD1	TRBV6-2/TRBV6-3	TRBJ1-1	CASSSGQGTEAFF	TGTGCCAGCAGCTCCGGACAGGGTACTGAAGCTTTCTTT
once	TRBD1	TRBV5-4	TRBJ1-1	CASSSQRGPSEVTFF	TGTGCCAGCAGCTCCCAAAGGGGGCCTAGCGAAGTGACTTTCTTT
NA	NA	TRBV7-2	TRBJ2-3	CASSLLVIDTQYF	TGTGCCAGCAGCTTATTAGTAATAGATACGCAGTATTTT
NA	TRBD1	TRBV28	TRBJ1-2	CASSLGGTVYGYTF	TGTGCCAGCAGTTTGGGCGGGACAGTCTATGGCTACACCTTC
NA	TRBD1	TRBV19	TRBJ2-7	CASSNPGGASDEQYF	TGTGCCAGTAGTAACCCAGGGGGCGCGTCCGACGAGCAGTACTTC
NA	NA	TRBV18	TRBJ2-7	CASSPSLDRYEQYF	TGTGCCAGCTCACCCTCTTTGGACAGATACGAGCAGTACTTC
NA	TRBD1	TRBV6-6	TRBJ1-4	CASSLRVTGAEVTNEKLFF	TGTGCCAGCAGTCTCAGAGTGACAGGGGCGGAGGTCACTAATGAAAAACTGTTTTTT
NA	NA	TRBV5-1	TRBJ1-6	CASSFSTGSNSPLHF	TGCGCCAGCAGCTTTAGCACCGGATCTAATTCACCCCTCCACTTT
NA	NA	TRBV7-6	TRBJ2-3	CASSLGLGATDTQYF	TGTGCCAGCAGCTTAGGGTTGGGGGCCACAGATACGCAGTATTTT
NA	TRBD1	TRBV6-5	TRBJ1-4	CASGRDRVYEKLFF	TGTGCCAGCGGCCGCGACAGGGTCTACGAAAAACTGTTTTTT
NA	TRBD1	TRBV27	TRBJ2-7	CASSLSGQGERQYF	TGTGCCAGCAGTTTATCGGGACAGGGGGAACGGCAGTACTTC
NA	TRBD1	TRBV4-1	TRBJ2-7	CASSWDSLNTYEQYF	TGCGCCAGCAGCTGGGACAGCCTTAATACCTACGAGCAGTACTTC
NA	NA	TRBV5-5	TRBJ2-7	CASRDTTVGGYEQYF	TGTGCCAGCAGGGATACGACAGTGGGGGGATACGAGCAGTACTTC
NA	TRBD2	TRBV10-3	TRBJ2-1	CAIRGLAGGFEQFF	TGTGCCATCAGGGGACTAGCGGGGGGTTTTGAGCAGTTCTTC
NA	NA	TRBV5-6	TRBJ1-2	CASSPYYGGYYGYTF	TGTGCCAGCAGCCCCTATTATGGGGGGTACTATGGCTACACCTTC
NA	TRBD1	TRBV6-1	TRBJ1-1	CASSEDRDTEAFF	TGTGCCAGCAGTGAGGACAGGGACACTGAAGCTTTCTTT
NA	TRBD1	TRBV7-2	TRBJ2-3	CASSPGGGADTQYF	TGTGCCAGCAGCCCAGGGGGTGGGGCAGATACGCAGTATTTT
NA	NA	TRBV21-1	TRBJ2-7	CASSTFGSAGACREQYF	TGTGCCAGCAGCACTTTCGGATCAGCGGGGGCGTGTCGAGAGCAGTACTTC
few	TRBD1	TRBV7-2	TRBJ1-2	CASRSGQGAFYGYTF	TGTGCCAGCAGAAGTGGACAGGGGGCGTTCTATGGCTACACCTTC
once	NA	TRBV11-2	TRBJ2-3	CAKHPTDTQYF	TGTGCCAAACATCCCACAGATACGCAGTATTTT
NA	NA	TRBV6-2/TRBV6-3	TRBJ2-7	CASSYTLGSRYF	TGTGCCAGCAGTTACACCCTAGGGAGTCGGTACTTC
NA	NA	TRBV4-3	TRBJ1-6	CASSQSVGGWNSPLHF	TGCGCCAGCAGCCAGTCTGTGGGGGGTTGGAATTCACCCCTCCACTTT
NA	NA	TRBV4-3	TRBJ2-3	CASSQGAGPSTDTQYF	TGCGCCAGCAGCCAAGGAGCAGGCCCGAGCACAGATACGCAGTATTTT
NA	TRBD1	TRBV2	TRBJ1-4	CASSGTGGNEKLFF	TGTGCCAGCAGCGGGACAGGCGGTAATGAAAAACTGTTTTTT
NA	TRBD1	TRBV19	TRBJ1-4	CASSTPGQGPEKLFF	TGTGCCAGTAGTACCCCGGGACAGGGACCTGAAAAACTGTTTTTT
NA	NA	TRBV7-8	TRBJ1-1	CASRPIGGTEAFF	TGTGCCAGCAGGCCAATCGGGGGCACTGAAGCTTTCTTT
NA	NA	TRBV11-2	TRBJ2-5	CASSLDSLETQYF	TGTGCCAGCAGCCTAGATAGTTTGGAGACCCAGTACTTC
NA	TRBD2	TRBV6-5	TRBJ2-4	CASSSGGLAKNIQYF	TGTGCCAGCAGTAGCGGGGGACTAGCCAAAAACATTCAGTACTTC
NA	TRBD1	TRBV6-2/TRBV6-3	TRBJ2-2	CASSQKRDSYSTGELFF	TGTGCCAGCAGTCAGAAACGGGACAGTTATAGCACCGGGGAGCTGTTTTTT